This record looks at one TCR beta chain sequence and its context. Its antigen is not identified. The record originates from a study of beta chain features in type 1 diabetes. About the research overall: When patients were set against healthy donors, age, gender and cell yields were similar. Study-level points and caveats: Patients with type 1 diabetes showed fewer VDJ junction insertions and more deletions. All four CD4+ subsets of Type 1 diabetes patients contained TCRB CDR3s that were moderately but significantly shorter.

The entirety of the isolated RNA underwent reverse transcription, so expressed TCRB transcripts were sequenced. The repertoire was sequenced with immunoSEQ multiplex PCR; TCRdb's copy has only in-frame clones and lacks some. The repertoire has about 260,000 clones, 68% of them found once; the top ten carry almost 0.055%. Between the trimmed V and J ends, which lost 0 bases and 3 bases, there was a span of 11 bases. Germline V gene lookup returns CDR1 SEHNR and CDR2 FQNEAQ (reference sequence). This CDR3 has 15 residues. Heparinised blood was drawn once per donor, averaging approximately 0.12 L. This receptor was obtained from a man under 40 in good health. V is TRBV7-9 and J is TRBJ1-1; D gene unclear. The sample comprised naive CD4+ T cells from blood. The CDR3 region has the DNA TGTGCCAGCAGCTTAGCGCTAAGTGGATACACTGAAGCTTTCTTT. Its protein product is CASSLALSGYTEAFF.